This T cell receptor beta chain was sequenced for a study of breast tumors, draining lymph nodes, adjacent tissues. Overall study findings and caveats: Tumor T cell lymph node origin was a supported hypothesis, not proven.

TCRdb reprocessed the multiplex PCR reads with MiXCR, giving one entry per CDR3 protein. The table has fewer than 250,000 distinct CDR3 sequences, less than 40% seen once. The lymph nodes were axillary draining lymph nodes from breast cancer patients. CDR3 length equals 19 residues. V shed 5 bases and J 1 base; nucleotides not matched to a gene: 13. Germline V gene sequence: CDR1 SEHNR, CDR2 FQNEAQ (reference sequence). The table lists this clonotype with many counts. Its target is not known. The sample was axillary lymph node tissue. This TCR was sampled from a female donor with breast cancer. Some clones in this sample may be carry-over from other donors' samples. This sequence joins TRBV7-9 and TRBJ2-2; TRBD2 aligns across 10 bases. The CDR3 protein is CASSRWGAGGAGNTGELFF. CDR3 sequence (DNA): TGTGCCAGCAGCCGATGGGGAGCGGGAGGGGCCGGGAACACCGGGGAGCTGTTTTTT. Full variable domain (remainder filled in from reference TRBV7-9 and TRBJ2-2): DTGVSQNPRHKITKRGQNVTFRCDPISEHNRLYWYRQTLGQGPEFLTYFQNEAQLEKSRLLSDRFSAERPKGSFSTLEIQRTEQGDSAMYLCASSRWGAGGAGNTGELFFGEGSRLTVL.